This TCR beta chain was sequenced during a study of STAT5B mutations in CD4+ large granular lymphocyte leukemia. Broader study findings: Higher CD4+ than CD8+ T-LGLL clonality might reflect small sample size. TRBV06-family usage was enriched in top patient clones (8/27) versus controls (2/35).

Per germline, CDR1 MNHNS and CDR2 SASEGT. V gave up 4 bases and J gave up 5 bases; unmatched junction bases: 3. CDR3 length: 15 residues. About this clone: Antigen: not known.

Assay used: immunoSEQ multiplex PCR; TCRdb lists only in-frame clones, some missing. The table shows about 35,000 clones, with around three quarters occurring only once. Material: CD4+ T cells from blood buffy coats. The origin of this receptor is a human donor in good health. The chain couples TRBV6-1 to TRBJ2-2; 11 bases fit TRBD1. CDR3 nucleotide sequence: TGTGCCAGCAGTGTGGACAGGGGGCCGACCGGGGAGCTGTTTTTT. It yields the protein CASSVDRGPTGELFF.